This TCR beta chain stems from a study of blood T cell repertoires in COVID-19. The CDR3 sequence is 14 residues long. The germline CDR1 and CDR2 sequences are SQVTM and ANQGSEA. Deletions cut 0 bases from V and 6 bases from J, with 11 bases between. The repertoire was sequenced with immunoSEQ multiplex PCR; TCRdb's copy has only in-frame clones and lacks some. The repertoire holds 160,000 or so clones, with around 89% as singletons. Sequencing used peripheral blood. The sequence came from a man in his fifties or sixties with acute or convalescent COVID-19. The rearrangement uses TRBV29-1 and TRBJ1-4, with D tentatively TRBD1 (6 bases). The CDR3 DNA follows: TGCAGCGTTGAAGAGGCGGGGGGCCATGAAAAACTGTTTTTT. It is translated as CSVEEAGGHEKLFF. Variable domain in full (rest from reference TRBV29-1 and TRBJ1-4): SAVISQKPSRDICQRGTSLTIQCQVDSQVTMMFWYRQQPGQSLTLIATANQGSEATYESGFVIDKFPISRPNLTFSTLTVSNMSPEDSSIYLCSVEEAGGHEKLFFGSGTQLSVL.